This T cell receptor (beta chain) was recovered during a study of lymphopenia after photon versus proton radiotherapy. General study findings and limits: Only patients who died were analyzed for survival; proton advantage is unproven. Proton therapy kept repertoires fairly stable, unlike photons, which gained effector/memory cells.

Concerning this clone: The antigen remains unidentified.

Germline loops: CDR1 SQVTM, CDR2 ANQGSEA. This CDR3 spans 10 amino acids. V gave up 4 bases and J gave up 8 bases, with 8 bases separating them. Sequencing used immunoSEQ multiplex PCR; TCRdb keeps in-frame clones, though not all of them. The sample contains tens of thousands of clones, 92% of which appear only once. V is TRBV29-1 and J is TRBJ1-2; D gene unclear. This TCR was sampled from a woman aged 40-49 years with cholangiocarcinoma. The sequences come from peripheral blood, collected from a patient treated with photon-based radiotherapy. This CDR3 is CSVVGEGYTF. The CDR3 DNA sequence: TGCAGCGTTGTGGGTGAAGGCTACACCTTC.